Reported below is one TCR beta chain. Its antigen target is currently unknown. Base qualities are not recorded, but no much larger clone differs from it by a single base. The same CDR3 is also encoded by other DNA sequences in this sample. These data originate in a study of shared T cell receptors in the human thymus (dated by TCRdb to about 2021). For the wider study: The study examined how the human thymus generates shared, self-reactive T-cell receptor alpha chains.

After removal of 3 bases from V and 6 bases from J, the junction retains 3 bases not matched to a gene. The CDR3 measures 13 amino acids from cysteine to phenylalanine. Only CDR3 DNA is held: 39 bases, read in frame from base 1. CDR1 and CDR2, per the germline V gene (reference sequence), are SGHKS and YYEKEE. Library construction relied on the immunoSEQ multiplex PCR assay. TCRdb re-hosts the immuneACCESS table, in-frame sequences only. Its copies lack some clones; in the studies checked, an unresolved V gene accounts for under half of them, and the cause for the rest is not known. This sample lists hundreds of thousands of clones; 80% to 90% were detected once. The biggest ten clones account for more than 0.01% of the sample. This same sample was also part of a study on human thymus T cells. In that second paper, the authors write: Immunologically healthy infants undergoing open corrective cardiac surgery for congenital heart defects in Finland were used as donors. Thymus tissue was obtained as surgical resects removed during corrective cardiac surgery. V and J gene segment usage appeared biased in both thymic and peripheral blood repertoires. The related research found that thymic TCR repertoires overlapped highly between unrelated individuals. The study characterized TCR alpha and beta repertoires from roughly eight infant thymus samples and a few related peripheral blood samples. The cohort included about 6 male and two female infants, with donor ages spanning 7 to 244 days. Thymocytes were released mechanically from tissue and stored at -70 °C as pellets of roughly 9-31 million cells. Genomic DNA was extracted from frozen cell pellets with a QIAsymphony instrument. The immunoSEQ multiplex PCR assay was used to amplify the TCRB and TCRAD loci from a standardized quantity of quality-controlled genomic DNA. The V(D)J region was spanned by amplicons of a length sufficient to cover the CDR3 and to identify V and J genes. The commercial immunoSEQ service was used to sequence amplicons on an Illumina platform. Primer bias and sequencing errors were corrected as previously described, and TCRAD and TCRB were defined on the basis of the IMGT database. Analysis of the repertoires was done with immunoSEQ Analyzer 3.0 and VDJTools and included basic statistics, V/J segment usage, diversity estimates, rarefaction and pairwise overlap. Chao1, ChaoE, Efron-Thisted, Shannon and inverse Simpson indices were used to estimate diversity, which was also estimated on datasets down-sampled to the smallest sample. Repertoire overlap was determined by strict matching of CDR3 nucleotide sequence, V gene and J gene, and Jaccard-based multidimensional scaling clustering was applied. On average, roughly 800,000 unique TCRB clonotypes were obtained from thymus samples, compared with about 84,000 from blood samples.

The sequence links TRBV5-5 to TRBJ1-2, and 9 junctional nucleotides match TRBD1. Sequenced input: thymocytes. The source of this sequence is a girl less than two years old with a congenital heart defect. Donor details come from another sample of the same person, matched by shared clones. The CDR3 reads as follows: CASSSGQGNGYTF. In nucleotides, the sequence is TGTGCCAGCAGCTCGGGACAGGGTAATGGCTACACCTTC.